This is a list of T cell receptor beta chains from one sample in a study of blood T cell repertoires in COVID-19. TCRdb's copy holds only in-frame clones and misses some; the assay was immunoSEQ multiplex PCR. The sample consists of about 180,000 clones, approximately 86% of them appearing once. The sample taken for sequencing was peripheral blood. The receptors shown here come from a man between 50 and 59 years old with active or convalescent COVID-19. CDR3s include the opening cysteine and the closing phenylalanine or tryptophan. The D gene is left open where the match is weak. Size values are once, few and many counts, or a class for expanded clones, and some rows have none.

>.|.|TRBJ1-1|TRBV5-6
CASSHNSMNTEAFF
TGTGCCAGCAGCCATAACAGCATGAACACTGAAGCTTTCTTT
>.|.|TRBJ1-5|TRBV27
CASSPDRYSNQPQHF
TGTGCCAGCAGTCCGGACAGATATAGCAATCAGCCCCAGCATTTT
>.|TRBD1|TRBJ2-7|TRBV28
CASRSGGADYEQYF
TGTGCCAGCAGGTCAGGGGGCGCAGACTACGAGCAGTACTTC
>.|TRBD1|TRBJ1-1|TRBV15
CATGNWDSQSNTEAFF
TGTGCCACCGGTAACTGGGACAGCCAGTCGAACACTGAAGCTTTCTTT
>.|.|TRBJ1-4|TRBV6-5
CASSYMGQEKLFF
TGTGCCAGCAGTTACATGGGGCAGGAAAAACTGTTTTTT
>few|.|TRBJ2-7|TRBV6-1
CASSDRGSYEQYF
TGTGCCAGCAGTGACCGGGGGTCCTACGAGCAGTACTTC
>once|.|TRBJ2-5|TRBV9
CASTSSGLMGQETQYF
TGTGCCAGCACCTCATCGGGACTCATGGGACAAGAGACCCAGTACTTC
>.|TRBD1|TRBJ1-2|TRBV5-4
CASSNRDSQPYGYTF
TGTGCCAGCAGCAACCGGGACAGCCAACCCTATGGCTACACCTTC
>.|TRBD1|TRBJ1-2|TRBV18
CASSSSGTGNYGYTF
TGTGCCAGCTCATCATCCGGGACAGGAAACTATGGCTACACCTTC
>few|TRBD1|TRBJ1-1|TRBV5-4
CASSSGTGGAGNTEAFF
TGTGCCAGCAGCTCAGGGACAGGGGGCGCCGGGAACACTGAAGCTTTCTTT
>.|.|TRBJ1-2|TRBV7-2
CASSLSEVRKNYGYTF
TGTGCCAGCAGCTTGTCGGAAGTCAGGAAAAACTATGGCTACACCTTC
>.|.|TRBJ2-1|TRBV4-2
CASSQEFLVSYNEQFF
TGTGCCAGCAGCCAAGAATTCCTAGTTTCCTACAATGAGCAGTTCTTC
>once|TRBD1|TRBJ1-5|TRBV4-3
CASSQDRGSPQHF
TGCGCCAGCAGCCAGGACAGGGGTAGTCCCCAGCATTTT
>.|.|TRBJ1-2|TRBV10-3
CATVGSGNGYTF
TGTGCCACCGTAGGATCGGGTAATGGCTACACCTTC
>.|.|TRBJ1-2|TRBV4-2
CASSQAQRDGYTF
TGTGCCAGCAGCCAAGCCCAACGCGATGGCTACACCTTC
>.|TRBD2|TRBJ2-3|TRBV6-7
CASSYWGTGAGDRWCADTQYF
TGTGCCAGCAGTTACTGGGGAACCGGTGCGGGAGATCGTTGGTGCGCAGATACGCAGTATTTT
>.|.|TRBJ1-3|TRBV9
CASSYQGSDSGNTIYF
TGTGCCAGCAGCTATCAGGGGAGCGACTCTGGAAACACCATATATTTT
>.|TRBD1|TRBJ2-1|TRBV6-2/TRBV6-3
CASSYSGTGLSSYEQFF
TGTGCCAGCAGTTATTCCGGGACAGGGTTGTCTAGTTATGAGCAGTTCTTC
>.|TRBD1|TRBJ2-7|TRBV10-1
CASNRTGGSYEQYF
TGCGCCAGCAATAGGACAGGGGGGTCCTACGAGCAGTACTTC
>.|.|TRBJ2-1|TRBV7-3
CASSRTTPGEQFF
TGTGCCAGCAGCCGGACCACCCCAGGGGAGCAGTTCTTC
>.|TRBD1|TRBJ2-3|TRBV7-3
CASSMTGSTDTQYF
TGTGCCAGCAGCATGACAGGGAGCACAGATACGCAGTATTTT
>.|.|TRBJ2-3|TRBV24-1
CATSDPTGSVADTQYF
TGTGCCACCAGTGACCCTACAGGGTCTGTGGCAGATACGCAGTATTTT
>.|TRBD1|TRBJ2-5|TRBV11-2
CASSSRGLLEETQYF
TGTGCCAGCAGCTCCAGGGGGCTCCTCGAAGAGACCCAGTACTTC
>.|TRBD1|TRBJ1-6|TRBV25-1
CASSQPGTGQDGSPLHF
TGTGCCAGCAGTCAACCCGGGACAGGACAAGATGGTTCACCCCTCCACTTT
>.|.|TRBJ1-2|TRBV6-5
CASSYLTGTDGYTF
TGTGCCAGCAGTTACCTCACAGGGACGGATGGCTACACCTTC
>.|.|TRBJ1-3|TRBV6-5
CASSISGAGNTIYF
TGTGCCAGCAGCATTTCGGGGGCTGGAAACACCATATATTTT
>.|TRBD1|TRBJ2-1|TRBV5-1
CASSFLSTGPYNEQFF
TGCGCCAGCAGTTTTCTCTCGACAGGGCCATACAATGAGCAGTTCTTC
>.|TRBD1|TRBJ2-5|TRBV5-1
CASSRRDSLKETQYF
TGCGCCAGCAGCCGCCGGGACAGTCTAAAAGAGACCCAGTACTTC
>.|TRBD2|TRBJ2-1|TRBV19
CASSYGTSRGEQFF
TGTGCCAGTAGCTACGGGACTAGCCGGGGGGAGCAGTTCTTC
>.|TRBD2|TRBJ2-7|TRBV5-1
CASSLATSGTSGSYEQYF
TGCGCCAGCAGCTTGGCTACGTCCGGGACTAGCGGGAGCTACGAGCAGTACTTC
>few|.|TRBJ2-7|TRBV11-3
CASSLSFNYEQYF
TGTGCCAGCAGCTTAAGCTTTAACTACGAGCAGTACTTC
>.|TRBD1|TRBJ1-6|TRBV9
CASSVVDRGPSPLHF
TGTGCCAGCAGCGTAGTGGACAGGGGGCCTTCACCCCTCCACTTT
>.|TRBD1|TRBJ2-1|TRBV2
CASIKDRSSYNEQFF
TGTGCCAGCATAAAGGACAGGAGCTCCTACAATGAGCAGTTCTTC
>.|.|TRBJ1-1|TRBV3-1/TRBV3-2
CASSQVLALQGEAFF
TGTGCCAGCAGCCAAGTTCTGGCCCTACAGGGTGAAGCTTTCTTT
>.|TRBD1|TRBJ2-5|TRBV7-2
CASTDTGGLQETQYF
TGTGCCAGCACCGATACAGGGGGCCTACAAGAGACCCAGTACTTC
>.|.|TRBJ1-1|TRBV5-4
CASSLDGHFQAFF
TGTGCCAGCAGCTTGGACGGACATTTTCAAGCTTTCTTT
>.|.|TRBJ2-5|TRBV30
CAWSVHIQETQYF
TGTGCCTGGAGTGTACATATCCAAGAGACCCAGTACTTC
>.|.|TRBJ1-1|TRBV2
CASSLDNPWDTEAFF
TGTGCCAGCAGTTTGGACAATCCCTGGGACACTGAAGCTTTCTTT